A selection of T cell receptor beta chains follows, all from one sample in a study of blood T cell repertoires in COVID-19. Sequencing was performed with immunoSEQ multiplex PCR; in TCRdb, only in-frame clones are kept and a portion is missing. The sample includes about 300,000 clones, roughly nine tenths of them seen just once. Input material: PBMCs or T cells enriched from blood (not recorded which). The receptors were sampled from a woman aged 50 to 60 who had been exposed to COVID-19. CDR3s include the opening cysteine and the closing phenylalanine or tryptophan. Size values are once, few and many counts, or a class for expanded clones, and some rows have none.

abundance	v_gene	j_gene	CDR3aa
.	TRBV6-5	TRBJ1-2	CASRSDRHYGYTF
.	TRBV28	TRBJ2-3	CASSSLTDTQYF
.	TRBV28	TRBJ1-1	CASSTNRGVMNTEAFF
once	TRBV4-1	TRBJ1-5	CASSRMDRALGQPQHF
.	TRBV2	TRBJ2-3	CASSDHGTSGTDTQYF
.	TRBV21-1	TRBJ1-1	CASKRGGHSGDTEAFF
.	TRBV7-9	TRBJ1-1	CASSQSSGSALMNTEAFF
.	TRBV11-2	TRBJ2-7	CASSLDRGTSHEQYF
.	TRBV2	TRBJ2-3	CASRGVSGVSADTQYF
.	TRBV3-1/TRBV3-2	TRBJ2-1	CASSRVEGVGSYNEQFF
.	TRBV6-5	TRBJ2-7	CASSYDGQGARYEQYF
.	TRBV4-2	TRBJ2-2	CASSQDGPQRGGPGELFF
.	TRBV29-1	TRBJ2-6	CSVDSSSGANVLTF
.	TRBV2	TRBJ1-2	CASGQSYGYTF
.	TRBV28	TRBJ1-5	CASSLTGVRVQPQHF
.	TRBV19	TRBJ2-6	CASSIRQGSGANVLTF
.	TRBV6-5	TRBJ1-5	CASRGTGVGQPQHF
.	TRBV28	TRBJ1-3	CASSIQGGNTIYF
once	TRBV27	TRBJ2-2	CASTFNTGGELFF
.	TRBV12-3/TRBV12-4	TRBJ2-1	CASRPTGDNEQFF
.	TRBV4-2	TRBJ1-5	CASSQDPGLSNQPQHF
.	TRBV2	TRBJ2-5	CASSYSNQETQYF
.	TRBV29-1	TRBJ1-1	CSVEGGDEAFF
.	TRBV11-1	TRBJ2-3	CASSLTGDGTDTQYF
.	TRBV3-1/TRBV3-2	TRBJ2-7	CASSLSLYEQYF
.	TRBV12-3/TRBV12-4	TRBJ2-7	CASSVGTVGEQYF
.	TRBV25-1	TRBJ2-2	CASTPNEGQGRSGELFF
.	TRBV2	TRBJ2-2	CASSRETGFGELFF
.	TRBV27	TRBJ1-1	CAGPDRRQENTEAFF
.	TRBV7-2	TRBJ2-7	CASSAQTGGSYEQYF
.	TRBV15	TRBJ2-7	CATSRDPGGLLREQYF
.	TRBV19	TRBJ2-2	CATSGTYLNTGELFF
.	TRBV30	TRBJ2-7	CAWSASGYEQYF
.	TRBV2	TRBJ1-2	CASSNSQGLGGYTF
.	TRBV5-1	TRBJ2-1	CASTYPQGTSGGPYNEQFF
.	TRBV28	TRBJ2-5	CASSKTGTQTQYF
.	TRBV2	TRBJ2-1	CASSEWGTNEQFF
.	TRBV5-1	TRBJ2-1	CASSSQGEGEQFF
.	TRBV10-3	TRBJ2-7	CASLPGQGSYEQYF
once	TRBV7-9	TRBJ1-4	CASSPPGQPWEKLFF
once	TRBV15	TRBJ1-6	CATSRDNGRHSPLHF
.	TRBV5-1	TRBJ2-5	CASSSGLRETQYF
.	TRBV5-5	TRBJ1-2	CASSPDRVNYGYTF
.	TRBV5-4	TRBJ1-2	CASSADRGSFYGYTF
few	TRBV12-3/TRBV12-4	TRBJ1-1	CASSFSINTEAFF
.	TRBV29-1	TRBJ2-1	CSVVGGQRIGNEQFF
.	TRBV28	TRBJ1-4	CASSFRAHRFSTNEKLFF
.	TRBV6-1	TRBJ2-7	CASSDIRRGLYEQYF
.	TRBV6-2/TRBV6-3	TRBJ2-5	CASSYPDSPGQETQYF
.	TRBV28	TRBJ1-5	CASSPGQGRFPPQHF
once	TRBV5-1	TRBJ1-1	CASSSPGGTEAFF
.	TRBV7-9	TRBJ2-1	CASSHRDSLNEQFF
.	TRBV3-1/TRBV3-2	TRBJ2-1	CASSPSGEPYNEQFF
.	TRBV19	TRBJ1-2	CASSPEDRGPGYGYTF
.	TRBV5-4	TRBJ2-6	CASTFWARVGSGANVLTF
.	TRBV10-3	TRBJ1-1	CAIRGTVMNTEAFF
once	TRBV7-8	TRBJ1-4	CASTEEGAVKKLFF
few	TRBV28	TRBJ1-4	CASSLREAVNYPLKLFF
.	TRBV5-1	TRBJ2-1	CASSLGTGAEQFF